Listed below are T cell receptor beta chains from one sample, sequenced in a study of blood T cell repertoires in COVID-19. Generated by immunoSEQ multiplex PCR, the TCRdb table keeps only in-frame clones and is missing some. The top ten hold approximately 23% of the sample, which has fewer than 250,000 clones, around 86% seen once. Material: PBMCs or T cells enriched from blood (not recorded which). These receptor sequences come from a woman between 35 and 50 years old in a cohort exposed to, infected with or recovered from COVID-19 (not recorded which). The CDR3 runs from the conserved cysteine through the conserved F or W. Each record gives: CDR3 protein, CDR3 DNA, V gene, J gene, clone size, D gene. The D gene is left open where the match is weak. Size is stated for part of the rows, as once, few or many counts, or as a class when the clone is expanded.

CDR3: CATRTGGGGGYTF
DNA: TGTGCCACCAGGACCGGGGGGGGTGGTGGCTACACCTTC
V: TRBV15
J: TRBJ1-2
size: .
D: .

CDR3: CARGQARNYEQYF
DNA: TGCGCCAGGGGCCAAGCAAGAAACTACGAGCAGTACTTC
V: TRBV23-1
J: TRBJ2-7
size: .
D: .

CDR3: CASSSHRGNTEAFF
DNA: TGTGCCAGCAGTTCCCACAGGGGAAATACTGAAGCTTTCTTT
V: TRBV28
J: TRBJ1-1
size: .
D: TRBD1

CDR3: CAISEGGGNQPQHF
DNA: TGTGCCATCAGTGAGGGGGGGGGCAATCAGCCCCAGCATTTT
V: TRBV10-3
J: TRBJ1-5
size: .
D: .

CDR3: CASTKDRGDYGYTF
DNA: TGTGCCAGCACTAAGGACAGGGGAGACTATGGCTACACCTTC
V: TRBV2
J: TRBJ1-2
size: .
D: TRBD1

CDR3: CASSSSTNEKLFF
DNA: TGTGCCAGCAGCTCGTCAACTAATGAAAAACTGTTTTTT
V: TRBV7-9
J: TRBJ1-4
size: once
D: .

CDR3: CASSLGGSGLYYGYTF
DNA: TGTGCCAGCAGCTTGGGGGGCTCTGGCCTATACTATGGCTACACCTTC
V: TRBV5-8
J: TRBJ1-2
size: .
D: .

CDR3: CASSLEPGGYAQYF
DNA: TGCGCCAGCAGCTTGGAACCGGGCGGGTACGCGCAGTATTTT
V: TRBV5-1
J: TRBJ2-3
size: .
D: .

CDR3: CASSLGDRGVGNTIYF
DNA: TGTGCCAGCAGCTTAGGGGACAGGGGGGTCGGAAACACCATATATTTT
V: TRBV7-9
J: TRBJ1-3
size: .
D: TRBD1

CDR3: CSVSGGRYNEQFF
DNA: TGCAGCGTTTCAGGGGGCCGCTACAATGAGCAGTTCTTC
V: TRBV29-1
J: TRBJ2-1
size: .
D: TRBD1

CDR3: CASRKQGGYTF
DNA: TGTGCCAGCCGGAAACAGGGTGGCTACACCTTC
V: TRBV5-5
J: TRBJ1-2
size: .
D: .

CDR3: CASSSWRGRETQYF
DNA: TGTGCCAGCAGCTCCTGGCGGGGGAGGGAGACCCAGTACTTC
V: TRBV11-2
J: TRBJ2-5
size: .
D: TRBD2

CDR3: CASSAYGSSYNSPLHF
DNA: TGTGCCAGCAGTGCATATGGGAGCTCCTATAATTCACCCCTCCACTTT
V: TRBV27
J: TRBJ1-6
size: .
D: .

CDR3: CASSPDLQGTHEQYF
DNA: TGCGCCAGCAGCCCGGATTTACAGGGGACCCACGAGCAGTACTTC
V: TRBV4-3
J: TRBJ2-7
size: .
D: TRBD1

CDR3: CASSQTQGAGNTIYF
DNA: TGTGCCAGCAGCCAAACACAGGGGGCTGGAAACACCATATATTTT
V: TRBV14
J: TRBJ1-3
size: .
D: TRBD1

CDR3: CASSPAGYRETQYF
DNA: TGCGCCAGCAGCCCCGCCGGTTACCGGGAGACCCAGTACTTC
V: TRBV4-3
J: TRBJ2-5
size: .
D: .

CDR3: CASSLRDSPHYGYTF
DNA: TGTGCCAGCAGCCTTCGGGACTCCCCTCACTATGGCTACACCTTC
V: TRBV2
J: TRBJ1-2
size: .
D: .

CDR3: CASSLHQSGGTEAFF
DNA: TGTGCCAGCAGTTTACACCAATCTGGGGGGACTGAAGCTTTCTTT
V: TRBV6-2/TRBV6-3
J: TRBJ1-1
size: .
D: .

CDR3: CASSTRAPYEQYF
DNA: TGTGCCAGCAGCACTCGAGCCCCCTACGAGCAGTACTTC
V: TRBV7-2
J: TRBJ2-7
size: .
D: .

CDR3: CASSMAGTSDTQYF
DNA: TGTGCCAGCAGTATGGCGGGGACTTCAGATACGCAGTATTTT
V: TRBV9
J: TRBJ2-3
size: .
D: .

CDR3: CATQGSYYGYTF
DNA: TGTGCCACCCAGGGGTCGTACTATGGCTACACCTTC
V: TRBV19
J: TRBJ1-2
size: .
D: .

CDR3: CASSLGGLQPQHF
DNA: TGTGCCAGCAGCTTGGGAGGATTGCAGCCCCAGCATTTT
V: TRBV11-3
J: TRBJ1-5
size: .
D: .

CDR3: CASIDRANTEAFF
DNA: TGCGCCAGCATTGACAGGGCGAACACTGAAGCTTTCTTT
V: TRBV5-1
J: TRBJ1-1
size: .
D: TRBD1

CDR3: CASTPTSTEAFF
DNA: TGTGCCAGCACCCCAACTAGCACTGAAGCTTTCTTT
V: TRBV11-2
J: TRBJ1-1
size: .
D: .

CDR3: CASSLLRRGGRAGELFF
DNA: TGTGCCAGCAGTTTACTGCGGCGGGGGGGCCGGGCCGGGGAGCTGTTTTTT
V: TRBV27
J: TRBJ2-2
size: few
D: TRBD2

CDR3: CASSPGTGVTYEQYF
DNA: TGTGCCAGTAGTCCCGGGACAGGTGTGACCTACGAGCAGTACTTC
V: TRBV19
J: TRBJ2-7
size: .
D: TRBD1

CDR3: CASSPLGTGTGGELFF
DNA: TGTGCCAGCAGCCCCCTCGGGACAGGGACCGGCGGGGAGCTGTTTTTT
V: TRBV9
J: TRBJ2-2
size: .
D: TRBD1

CDR3: CSVESGTGWGEDGYTF
DNA: TGCAGCGTAGAATCCGGGACAGGGTGGGGCGAGGATGGCTACACCTTC
V: TRBV29-1
J: TRBJ1-2
size: .
D: TRBD1

CDR3: CASSMDRDSISPQHF
DNA: TGTGCCAGTAGTATGGACAGGGACTCAATCAGCCCCCAGCATTTT
V: TRBV19
J: TRBJ1-5
size: .
D: TRBD1

CDR3: CSVAFTGTGEQYF
DNA: TGCAGCGTTGCTTTCACAGGGACGGGCGAGCAGTACTTC
V: TRBV29-1
J: TRBJ2-7
size: few
D: .

CDR3: CSATDRGGAFF
DNA: TGCAGTGCTACCGACAGGGGGGGAGCTTTCTTT
V: TRBV20-1
J: TRBJ1-1
size: .
D: TRBD1

CDR3: CASSQEIAGLYEQYF
DNA: TGTGCCAGCAGCCAAGAGATAGCGGGTCTCTACGAGCAGTACTTC
V: TRBV3-1/TRBV3-2
J: TRBJ2-7
size: .
D: TRBD2

CDR3: CSVLNATGYYGYTF
DNA: TGCAGCGTTCTTAATGCAACAGGCTACTATGGCTACACCTTC
V: TRBV29-1
J: TRBJ1-2
size: few
D: .

CDR3: CASSLADRAMDGYTF
DNA: TGCGCCAGCAGCTTGGCCGACAGGGCAATGGATGGCTACACCTTC
V: TRBV5-1
J: TRBJ1-2
size: .
D: TRBD1

CDR3: CASSPDRAYEQYF
DNA: TGTGCCAGCAGTCCTGACAGAGCCTACGAGCAGTACTTC
V: TRBV2
J: TRBJ2-7
size: once
D: .

CDR3: CASSYWELYNEQFF
DNA: TGCGCCAGCAGCTATTGGGAGCTTTACAATGAGCAGTTCTTC
V: TRBV5-1
J: TRBJ2-1
size: .
D: .

CDR3: CASSLGPGGNNEQFF
DNA: TGTGCCAGCAGCTTAGGCCCCGGCGGTAACAATGAGCAGTTCTTC
V: TRBV11-2
J: TRBJ2-1
size: .
D: .

CDR3: CASSPGVRSTDTQYF
DNA: TGTGCCAGCAGCCCAGGGGTTCGGTCCACAGATACGCAGTATTTT
V: TRBV13
J: TRBJ2-3
size: .
D: .

CDR3: CASSLLSGGDRNEQFF
DNA: TGTGCCAGCAGCCTCCTTAGCGGGGGGGATAGGAATGAGCAGTTCTTC
V: TRBV13
J: TRBJ2-1
size: .
D: TRBD2

CDR3: CASSQLTSGGAPFF
DNA: TGTGCCAGCAGCCAATTGACTAGCGGGGGGGCCCCGTTCTTC
V: TRBV3-1/TRBV3-2
J: TRBJ2-1
size: .
D: TRBD2

CDR3: CASSWQDATNEKLFF
DNA: TGTGCCAGCAGTTGGCAGGATGCAACTAATGAAAAACTGTTTTTT
V: TRBV5-5
J: TRBJ1-4
size: .
D: .

CDR3: CASSLRGSGNQPQHF
DNA: TGCGCCAGCAGCCTCCGCGGTAGTGGCAATCAGCCCCAGCATTTT
V: TRBV4-1
J: TRBJ1-5
size: once
D: .

CDR3: CASTPSHGVSYNEQFF
DNA: TGTGCCAGCACTCCGTCGCACGGTGTTAGTTACAATGAGCAGTTCTTC
V: TRBV7-2
J: TRBJ2-1
size: .
D: .

CDR3: CASSQAGTGDYEQYF
DNA: TGCGCCAGCAGCCAAGCCGGGACAGGGGACTACGAGCAGTACTTC
V: TRBV4-1
J: TRBJ2-7
size: few
D: TRBD1

CDR3: CASSYSRVETQYF
DNA: TGTGCCAGCAGTTATTCGAGGGTAGAGACCCAGTACTTC
V: TRBV2
J: TRBJ2-5
size: .
D: .

CDR3: CATSDPKNRDEQFF
DNA: TGTGCCACCAGTGATCCCAAGAACCGGGATGAGCAGTTCTTC
V: TRBV24-1
J: TRBJ2-1
size: .
D: .

CDR3: CASRKKREGTEAFF
DNA: TGCGCCAGCAGGAAAAAACGAGAGGGCACTGAAGCTTTCTTT
V: TRBV5-1
J: TRBJ1-1
size: .
D: .

CDR3: CASSKERDRRSYEQYF
DNA: TGTGCCAGCAGCAAAGAAAGGGACAGGAGATCCTACGAGCAGTACTTC
V: TRBV21-1
J: TRBJ2-7
size: once
D: .

CDR3: CASTRGQGNSPLHF
DNA: TGTGCCAGCACTAGGGGACAGGGCAATTCACCCCTCCACTTT
V: TRBV6-5
J: TRBJ1-6
size: .
D: TRBD1

CDR3: CASSSGSDTQYF
DNA: TGTGCCAGCAGCTCTGGCTCAGATACGCAGTATTTT
V: TRBV28
J: TRBJ2-3
size: .
D: .

CDR3: CASRGGTTYEQYF
DNA: TGTGCCAGCAGAGGCGGGACCACCTACGAGCAGTACTTC
V: TRBV3-1/TRBV3-2
J: TRBJ2-7
size: .
D: .

CDR3: CASRWTGGGQETQYF
DNA: TGTGCCAGCAGGTGGACAGGGGGGGGACAAGAGACCCAGTACTTC
V: TRBV2
J: TRBJ2-5
size: .
D: TRBD1

CDR3: CASSESPGLRPGELFF
DNA: TGCGCCAGCAGTGAATCCCCGGGACTCCGGCCCGGGGAGCTGTTTTTT
V: TRBV10-1
J: TRBJ2-2
size: .
D: .

CDR3: CASSHNQREYIRNTGELFF
DNA: TGTGCCAGCAGCCACAACCAGCGGGAGTATATTAGGAACACCGGGGAGCTGTTTTTT
V: TRBV3-1/TRBV3-2
J: TRBJ2-2
size: many
D: TRBD2

CDR3: CASSETRGDQPQHF
DNA: TGTGCCAGCAGTGAAACCAGGGGCGATCAGCCCCAGCATTTT
V: TRBV6-1
J: TRBJ1-5
size: .
D: .

CDR3: CASSLKPGQEETQYF
DNA: TGCGCCAGCAGCCTCAAGCCGGGACAAGAAGAGACCCAGTACTTC
V: TRBV4-1
J: TRBJ2-5
size: .
D: .

CDR3: CASSFSDSPSDIQYF
DNA: TGTGCCAGCAGCTTCTCGGACAGTCCTAGTGACATTCAGTACTTC
V: TRBV7-9
J: TRBJ2-4
size: .
D: .